These 17 T cell receptor beta chains originate from one sample sequenced in a study of CD8+ T cells in alopecia areata. RNA, once extracted, was reverse transcribed into cDNA for use as the sequencing template. TCRdb's copy holds only in-frame clones and misses some; the assay was immunoSEQ multiplex PCR. The data show 100,000 to 150,000 clones, about 46% seen once. The material sequenced was NKG2D-low CD8+ T cells sorted from blood. Every receptor here comes from a human donor with alopecia areata.

This chain links TRBV2 with TRBJ2-7; tentatively, D is TRBD2 (5 bases). V shed 6 bases and J shed 7 bases, with 7 bases lying between them. Germline CDR1 reads SNHLY; CDR2 reads FYNNEI. This CDR3 is built from 10 residues. The CDR3 spells CASRSGEQYF. For the CDR3, the DNA is TGTGCCAGCAGGAGCGGAGAGCAGTACTTC. The full variable domain, rest sourced from reference TRBV2 and TRBJ2-7, is EPEVTQTPSHQVTQMGQEVILRCVPISNHLYFYWYRQILGQKVEFLVSFYNNEISEKSEIFDDQFSVERPDGSNFTLKIRSTKLEDSAMYFCASRSGEQYFGPGTRLTVT.

The rearrangement joins TRBV29-1 to TRBJ2-2; 9 positions match TRBD2. Germline-derived CDR1 and CDR2 are SQVTM and ANQGSEA. The length of the CDR3 is 15 residues. V gave up 6 bases and J gave up 0 bases; unmatched junction bases: 5. The CDR3 coding sequence is TGCAGCGTCGTAGCGGGGGCCGCGAACACCGGGGAGCTGTTTTTT. Encoded protein: CSVVAGAANTGELFF.

This rearrangement joins TRBV5-1 to TRBJ2-1, with D maybe TRBD1 (5 bases). Germline CDR1 SGHRS, CDR2 YFSETQ. V lost 0 bases and J lost 7, with 14 bases in between. CDR3 size: 15 residues. As DNA, the CDR3 is TGCGCCAGCAGCTTGGACCTAGGGGCAGGGAATGAGCAGTTCTTC. Its translation: CASSLDLGAGNEQFF.

This clone was seen only once. The rearrangement joins TRBV29-1 to TRBJ1-2, with 7 bases fitting TRBD1. Germline CDR1 SQVTM, CDR2 ANQGSEA. This CDR3 contains 11 residues. J gave up 6 bases and V 5 bases, and 3 bases lay outside the gene matches. CDR3 sequence: CSVSDRHGYTF. The CDR3 bases are TGCAGCGTTTCGGACAGGCATGGCTACACCTTC.

The chain recombines TRBV29-1 with TRBJ2-3; D not certain. This CDR3 is 15 amino acids long. Germline assignment: CDR1 SQVTM and CDR2 ANQGSEA. The ends were cut back, 1 base at V and 1 base at J, with 12 bases in the middle. CDR3 sequence (DNA): TGCAGCGTTGAAGTCGGTCGAATGGGCACAGATACGCAGTATTTT. Its translation: CSVEVGRMGTDTQYF.

The table lists this clone with a few counts. The chain couples TRBV5-1 to TRBJ2-1, with a possible D match to TRBD2 (5 bases). V lost 1 base to trimming and J lost 4 bases, with 12 bases between them. The CDR3 has 15 amino acids. Germline V lookup: CDR1 SGHRS, CDR2 YFSETQ. The CDR3 sequence is CASSLSGSGYNEQFF. The CDR3 coding sequence is TGCGCCAGCAGCTTGTCGGGGAGTGGGTACAATGAGCAGTTCTTC.

The DNA for the CDR3 is TGCGCCAGCAGCGAGAGCGGGGGGGCTAGAAATGAGCAGTTCTTC. Its translation: CASSESGGARNEQFF. The chain uses TRBV4-1 and TRBJ2-1; 10 nucleotides agree with TRBD2. The V gene end was trimmed by 5 bases and the J gene end by 7 bases; junction bases not matched to a gene: 8. The CDR3 runs to 15 residues. Germline V gives CDR1 MGHRA, CDR2 YSYEKL.

This sequence joins TRBV11-2 and TRBJ2-3; possible D gene TRBD1, 5 bases. The CDR3 sequence is 12 residues long. Trimming shortened V by 7 bases and J by 5 bases, and 10 bases separated the two germline ends. Germline V lookup: CDR1 SGHAT, CDR2 FQNNGV. As DNA, the CDR3 is TGTGCCAGCACCCACACAGGAGATACGCAGTATTTT. This codes for CASTHTGDTQYF.

The V gene is TRBV20-1, the J gene TRBJ1-5; D gene ambiguous. CDR1 DFQATT and CDR2 SNEGSKA come from the germline V gene (reference sequence). The CDR3 is 9 amino acids. DNA for the CDR3: TGCAGCGCGGGCCAGCCCCAGCATTTT. Amino acids: CSAGQPQHF.

The chain has TRBV6-6 and TRBJ2-2; 9 bases are a match to TRBD1. The CDR3 is made up of 15 amino acids. After removal of 4 bases from V and 7 bases from J, the junction contained 7 bases not matched to a gene. Germline V gene lookup returns CDR1 MNHNY and CDR2 SVGAGI (reference sequence). CDR3 in amino acids: CASSLGTGKGGELFF. CDR3 sequence (DNA): TGTGCCAGCAGTTTGGGGACAGGGAAGGGCGGGGAGCTGTTTTTT.

CDR3 in amino acids: CAWSTEETQYF. DNA of the CDR3: TGTGCCTGGAGTACAGAAGAGACCCAGTACTTC. The chain recombines TRBV30 with TRBJ2-5, with D unresolved. V gave up 2 bases and J gave up 3 bases, with 4 bases separating them. Germline V gene lookup returns CDR1 GTSNPN and CDR2 SVGIG (reference sequence). The length of the CDR3 is 11 residues.

As concerns this clone: Other DNA sequences in this sample translate to the same CDR3. V and J are TRBV4-1 and TRBJ2-7; D remains unclear. The V end was cut by 1 base, the J end by 5 bases, with 6 bases between. The germline CDR1 and CDR2 sequences are MGHRA and YSYEKL. The CDR3 runs 12 residues. The CDR3 region is CASSQAGDEQYF. The CDR3 coding sequence is TGCGCCAGCAGCCAAGCTGGTGACGAGCAGTACTTC.

The sample holds a few counts of this clone. The gene calls are TRBV28 and TRBJ2-5; no firm D call. Germline CDR1 is MDHEN and CDR2 is SYDVKM. The CDR3 loop spans 14 amino acids. V shed 3 bases and J shed 7 bases, with 15 bases lying between them. The CDR3 spells CASSFRGWEGTQYF. DNA for the CDR3: TGTGCCAGCAGTTTCCGAGGTTGGGAAGGGACCCAGTACTTC.

The rearrangement joins TRBV28 to TRBJ2-5; no reliable D call. This CDR3 is built from 10 residues. V dropped 5 bases and J dropped 8 bases, with 6 bases sitting between them. The V gene's germline CDR1 is MDHEN and CDR2 SYDVKM. CDR3: CASSHQTQYF. For the CDR3, the DNA is TGTGCCAGCAGTCACCAAACCCAGTACTTC. Using reference TRBV28 and TRBJ2-5 for the parts outside the CDR3, the full variable domain is DVKVTQSSRYLVKRTGEKVFLECVQDMDHENMFWYRQDPGLGLRLIYFSYDVKMKEKGDIPEGYSVSREKKERFSLILESASTNQTSMYLCASSHQTQYFGPGTRLLVL.

This clone was picked up one time. The chain's CDR3 is CASSPGPDTQYF. The CDR3 nucleotides are TGTGCCAGCAGCCCTGGACCAGATACGCAGTATTTT. The J gene is TRBJ2-3, the V gene TRBV11-2; no reliable D call. Per the germline V gene, CDR1 is SGHAT and CDR2 is FQNNGV. Trimming left V 5 bases short and J 4 bases short, with 7 bases between. This CDR3 has 12 amino acids.

The genes are TRBV7-2 and TRBJ2-2; D remains unclear. V was cut by 1 base and J by 6 bases, with 3 bases left in between. The germline CDR1 and CDR2 sequences are SGHTA and FQGNSA. The CDR3 consists of 12 residues. CDR3 DNA: TGTGCCAGCAGCTTAGTCCCCGGGGAGCTGTTTTTT. Amino acids: CASSLVPGELFF.

The V and J genes are TRBV27 and TRBJ2-2, with D perhaps being TRBD1 or TRBD2 (5 bases each). Trimming removed 1 base at V and 9 bases at J, with 6 bases between. This CDR3 has 12 amino acids. Germline V gene data show CDR1 as MNHEY and CDR2 as SMNVEV (reference sequence). CDR3 DNA: TGTGCCAGCAGTTTATGGGGACGGGAGCTGTTTTTT. It specifies CASSLWGRELFF.